The 15 T cell receptor beta chains below were found in one sample sequenced in a study of blood T cell repertoires in COVID-19. The method was immunoSEQ multiplex PCR; TCRdb's version includes in-frame clones alone and lacks a portion of them. The sample includes around 130,000 clones, 77% of them seen just once. Sequenced: peripheral blood. Every receptor here comes from a human donor in a cohort sampled during active COVID-19.

This clone was counted a few times. The gene calls are TRBV27 and TRBJ2-5; TRBD1 aligns across 8 bases. V was pared by 2 bases and J by 4 bases, with 0 bases of the junction left unmatched. Per germline, CDR1 MNHEY and CDR2 SMNVEV (reference sequence). The CDR3 contains 13 residues. In DNA, the CDR3 is TGTGCCAGCAGTTTAACAGGGGGAGAGACCCAGTACTTC. This gives the protein CASSLTGGETQYF.

The V gene is TRBV7-8, the J gene TRBJ1-6, with unresolved D. The CDR3 contains 13 residues. The germline gives CDR1 SGHVS, CDR2 FQNEAQ. Between the trimmed V and J ends, which lost 4 bases and 7 bases, there was a span of 8 bases. The CDR3 reads CASSSTENSPLHF. The CDR3 nucleotides are TGTGCCAGCAGCTCCACAGAGAATTCACCCCTCCACTTT.

V gene TRBV10-1 combines with J gene TRBJ1-5; possible D gene TRBD1, 5 bases. Germline CDR1 and CDR2: WNHNN and SYGVQD (reference sequence). The ends were cut back, 7 bases at V and 2 bases at J, with 9 bases in the middle. The CDR3 has 13 residues. The CDR3 spells CASITGGNQPQHF. CDR3 in DNA: TGCGCCAGCATCACGGGGGGCAATCAGCCCCAGCATTTT.

The chain has TRBV29-1 and TRBJ1-4; D uncertain. CDR3 length: 12 amino acids. V lost 4 bases, J lost 5 bases, and 8 bases lay in between. CDR1 is SQVTM and CDR2 is ANQGSEA in the germline V gene. This CDR3 is CSVVAPNEKLFF. In nucleotides, the CDR3 is TGCAGCGTTGTAGCTCCGAATGAAAAACTGTTTTTT.

The V gene is TRBV30, the J gene TRBJ1-1; no reliable D call. V lost 2 bases, J lost 4 bases, and 8 bases lay in between. This CDR3 spans 12 amino acids. CDR1 is GTSNPN and CDR2 is SVGIG in the germline V gene (reference sequence). CDR3 region: CAWSSERTEAFF. The CDR3 DNA is TGTGCCTGGAGTTCTGAGCGCACTGAAGCTTTCTTT.

The chain joins TRBV7-9 to TRBJ1-1; D ambiguous. Deletions cut 1 base from V and 1 base from J, with 7 bases between. The CDR3 totals 14 residues. The germline V gene has CDR1 SEHNR and CDR2 FQNEAQ (reference sequence). CDR3 sequence: CASSLEAGNTEAFF. CDR3 in DNA: TGTGCCAGCAGCTTAGAAGCCGGGAACACTGAAGCTTTCTTT.

V is TRBV4-1 and J is TRBJ1-2, with 9 bases aligning to TRBD1. This CDR3 region has 15 residues. V lost 6 bases, J lost 1 base, and 6 bases stayed unmatched. The germline V gene encodes CDR1 MGHRA and CDR2 YSYEKL. The CDR3 reads CASSPDRGLNYGYTF. DNA for the CDR3: TGCGCCAGCAGTCCGGACAGGGGTCTTAACTATGGCTACACCTTC.

This chain joins TRBV13 and TRBJ2-5; no clear D gene. V was clipped by 2 bases and J by 2 bases, with 3 bases between them. The CDR3 runs 12 residues. Germline CDR1 PRHDT, CDR2 FYEKMQ (reference sequence). The CDR3 protein is CASSLLQETQYF. The CDR3 DNA sequence: TGTGCCAGCAGCTTACTTCAAGAGACCCAGTACTTC.

This sequence joins TRBV15 and TRBJ2-5; TRBD2 agrees at 7 bases. Germline assignment: CDR1 LNHNV and CDR2 YYDKDF (reference sequence). The CDR3 contains 12 residues. V dropped 4 bases and J dropped 13; count of bases not matched to a gene: 9. The CDR3 sequence: CATSTDGGRGYF. CDR3 coding DNA: TGTGCCACCAGCACCGACGGGGGGAGGGGGTACTTC.

By share, this clone ranks as medium-sized. The gene calls are TRBV10-3 and TRBJ1-2; 8 bases align to TRBD1. There are 14 residues in the CDR3. J gave up 8 bases and V 2 bases, and 7 bases lay outside the gene matches. CDR1 ENHRY and CDR2 SYGVKD come from the germline V gene. Here the CDR3 DNA reads TGTGCCATCAGTGAGGGGGTGGGACAGGAAGGCTACACCTTC. Its protein product is CAISEGVGQEGYTF.

The rearrangement links TRBV11-2 to TRBJ1-2; TRBD1 matches at 7 bases. From germline, CDR1 is SGHAT and CDR2 FQNNGV. The CDR3 runs 14 residues. The CDR3 sequence: CASGPHRGYYGYTF. The CDR3 nucleotides read TGTGCAAGCGGACCCCACAGGGGATACTATGGCTACACCTTC.

This sequence joins TRBV5-6 and TRBJ2-5; D gene uncertain. Germline CDR1 SGHDT, CDR2 YYEEEE. The CDR3 contains 14 residues. The V end lost 0 bases, the J end lost 1 base, and 7 bases lay between the germline ends. The CDR3 here is CASSLVVAQETQYF. The CDR3 coding sequence is TGTGCCAGCAGCTTGGTTGTGGCCCAAGAGACCCAGTACTTC.

The J gene is TRBJ2-7, the V gene TRBV4-1; maybe TRBD1 (6 bases). V was clipped by 1 base and J by 3 bases, with 13 bases between them. The CDR3 is 15 residues long. Germline V lookup: CDR1 MGHRA, CDR2 YSYEKL. The CDR3 loop reads CASSQGGQGNYEQYF. The CDR3 DNA reads TGCGCCAGCAGCCAAGGCGGGCAGGGGAACTACGAGCAGTACTTC.

The chain uses TRBV21-1 and TRBJ1-2; the table's D call of TRBD1 was not tested on the DNA. TRBV21-1 is a pseudogene segment. CDR3 size: 15 residues. The CDR3 region has the DNA TGTGCCAGCAGCAAAGTTCAGGGGACTAACTATGGCTACACCTTC. Protein sequence: CASSKVQGTNYGYTF.

Turning to this clone: In the same sample, other DNA sequences code for this CDR3. The chain couples TRBV5-4 to TRBJ1-1, with 7 bases lining up with TRBD1. Germline V gives CDR1 SGHNT, CDR2 YYREEE (reference sequence). V shed 4 bases and J 4 bases; nucleotides not matched to a gene: 1. The CDR3 is 12 residues long. CDR3 bases: TGTGCCAGCAGCCCAGGGGGCACTGAAGCTTTCTTT. Protein: CASSPGGTEAFF. Together with reference TRBV5-4 and TRBJ1-1, the CDR3 gives the full variable domain: ETGVTQSPTHLIKTRGQQVTLRCSSQSGHNTVSWYQQALGQGPQFIFQYYREEENGRGNFPPRFSGLQFPNYSSELNVNALELDDSALYLCASSPGGTEAFFGQGTRLTVV.